This T cell receptor beta chain was sequenced for a study of early T cells in non-severe SARS-CoV-2 infection. Study-wide background: Sequenced bulk RNA came from whole blood that was unsorted, and chains were unpaired.

V was cut by 1 base and J by 9 bases, with 7 bases left in between. This CDR3 has 12 residues. Germline V gene lookup returns CDR1 MDHEN and CDR2 SYDVKM. This clonotype showed up just a few times. One entry per CDR3 protein results from TCRdb running MiXCR on the 5' RACE reads. In the table there are fewer than 65,000 distinct CDR3 sequences, roughly 8.8% of which are singletons. Specimen: whole blood. This TCR came from an adult who was a healthcare worker with PCR-confirmed SARS-CoV-2 infection or an uninfected control (not recorded which). The rearrangement uses TRBV28 and TRBJ2-1, with a tentative D call TRBD2 (5 bases). The CDR3: CASSLSGFEQFF. For the CDR3, the DNA is TGTGCCAGCAGTTTATCGGGGTTTGAGCAGTTCTTC.